Presented here are 24 T cell receptor beta chains from one specimen sequenced in a study of blood T cells in healthy people across ages. Primed by a sample-barcoded 5' primer and a J-beta primer mix, a second PCR proceeded for 7 to 11 cycles. TCRdb passed the 5' RACE reads through MiXCR, listing each CDR3 protein once. The sample carries about 970,000 distinct CDR3 sequences, 51% recorded once. The sample consisted of blood. The receptors shown here come from a woman aged 60-70 years in good health.

V gene TRBV20-1 combines with J gene TRBJ2-1; 11 nucleotides line up with TRBD2. Unmatched junction bases numbered 18, after V lost 3 bases and J lost 5 bases. Per germline, CDR1 DFQATT and CDR2 SNEGSKA (reference sequence). The CDR3 is 19 residues long. The CDR3 DNA reads as TGCAGTGCTAGGCCTTTGACTAGCGGGATCCCCGGGTCACACAATGAGCAGTTCTTC. This encodes CSARPLTSGIPGSHNEQFF.

A few counts support this clonotype. The rearrangement uses TRBV5-1 and TRBJ2-5; a weak D match, TRBD1 (5 bases). This CDR3 is 16 amino acids long. Germline V gene lookup returns CDR1 SGHRS and CDR2 YFSETQ. V was shortened by 1 base and J by 3 bases, with 16 bases between the two germline ends. CDR3 loop: CASSLFTGWSKETQYF. The CDR3 DNA is TGCGCCAGCAGCTTGTTCACAGGATGGTCCAAAGAGACCCAGTACTTC.

This clonotype was found a few times. The genes are TRBV7-2 and TRBJ2-3; possibly TRBD2 for D (5 bases). CDR3 size: 15 residues. The V end lost 5 bases, the J end lost 6 bases, and 18 bases lay between the germline ends. Germline V gene data show CDR1 as SGHTA and CDR2 as FQGNSA. The CDR3 bases are TGTGCCAGCAGCGAACGAGCGGATAGGCTTGATACGCAGTATTTT. This translates into CASSERADRLDTQYF.

This clonotype was seen more than once but under ten times. The J gene is TRBJ2-7, the V gene TRBV27; D uncertain. The end of the DNA is better explained by TRBJ2-5, so the J call may be wrong. CDR1 and CDR2 (germline): MNHEY, SMNVEV (reference sequence). CDR3 length: 13 amino acids. DNA of the CDR3: TGTGCCAGCAGTTCCATTCTCGGCGGGACCCAGTACTTC. It encodes CASSSILGGTQYF.

The chain uses TRBV29-1 and TRBJ1-2, with D unresolved. The CDR3 spans 18 residues. Trimming stripped 6 bases from V and 7 bases from J, with 33 bases between. Germline CDR1 reads SQVTM; CDR2 reads ANQGSEA. CDR3: CSVGGRSWSEPPAGGYTF. CDR3 DNA: TGCAGCGTGGGAGGACGATCGTGGTCAGAACCCCCGGCTGGTGGCTACACCTTC. The full variable domain, rest sourced from reference TRBV29-1 and TRBJ1-2, is SAVISQKPSRDICQRGTSLTIQCQVDSQVTMMFWYRQQPGQSLTLIATANQGSEATYESGFVIDKFPISRPNLTFSTLTVSNMSPEDSSIYLCSVGGRSWSEPPAGGYTFGSGTRLTVV.

J is TRBJ1-2 and V is TRBV18; TRBD1 matches 7 bases. Per germline, CDR1 KGHSH and CDR2 LQKENI. The CDR3 is 15 amino acids. The J segment lost 3 bases and the V segment lost 3 bases, leaving 7 bases of the junction unmatched. For the CDR3, the DNA is TGTGCCAGCTCACCCAAGACAGGGACGGACTATGGCTACACCTTC. It specifies CASSPKTGTDYGYTF. The whole variable domain, remainder taken from reference TRBV18 and TRBJ1-2, is NAGVMQNPRHLVRRRGQEARLRCSPMKGHSHVYWYRQLPEEGLKFMVYLQKENIIDESGMPKERFSAEFPKEGPSILRIQQVVRGDSAAYFCASSPKTGTDYGYTFGSGTRLTVV.

In this sample, this clonotype turned up a few times. The genes are TRBV6-4 and TRBJ1-1; D possibly corresponds to TRBD1 (6 bases). CDR3 length: 13 amino acids. Germline values: CDR1 MRHNA, CDR2 SNTAGT. V lost 2 bases and J 4 bases, leaving 8 bases between the germline ends. CDR3 sequence reads: CASSDEGGTEAFF. Written as DNA, the CDR3 is TGTGCCAGCAGTGACGAAGGGGGCACTGAAGCTTTCTTT.

This clonotype was counted between two and nine times. The gene calls are TRBV29-1 and TRBJ2-7; D is perhaps TRBD1 or TRBD2 (6 bases each). Germline assignment: CDR1 SQVTM and CDR2 ANQGSEA. Trimming removed 4 bases at V and 2 bases at J, with 12 bases between. There are 13 residues in the CDR3. CDR3 nucleotides: TGCAGCGTTGTATACGGGGGCGCCTACGAGCAGTACTTC. This gives the protein CSVVYGGAYEQYF.

The chain is built from TRBV20-1 and TRBJ1-5; D gene ambiguous. Germline CDR1 and CDR2: DFQATT and SNEGSKA (reference sequence). The CDR3 has 13 amino acids. V lost 5 bases and J lost 3, with 11 bases in between. The CDR3 bases are TGCAGTGCTGACGACTCCCCCAATCAGCCCCAGCATTTT. Its translation is CSADDSPNQPQHF.

V gene TRBV7-2 combines with J gene TRBJ2-1; D perhaps matches TRBD2 (6 bases). The CDR3 totals 16 residues. Trimming took 3 bases from V and 4 from J, leaving 16 bases between them. Germline loops: CDR1 SGHTA, CDR2 FQGNSA. CDR3 nucleotides: TGTGCCAGCAGCTTGGGCAGGGAGGTAGTATACAATGAGCAGTTCTTC. As protein: CASSLGREVVYNEQFF. Full variable domain (rest looked up from reference TRBV7-2 and TRBJ2-1): GAGVSQSPSNKVTEKGKDVELRCDPISGHTALYWYRQSLGQGLEFLIYFQGNSAPDKSGLPSDRFSAERTGGSVSTLTIQRTQQEDSAVYLCASSLGREVVYNEQFFGPGTRLTVL.

The J gene is TRBJ1-6, the V gene TRBV28; D might be TRBD1 (5 bases). The CDR3 totals 14 residues. V lost 5 bases and J lost 10, with 15 bases in between. Germline V gene lookup returns CDR1 MDHEN and CDR2 SYDVKM. The CDR3 DNA is TGTGCCAGCAGTGTACGCAGGGACGGATCACCCCTCCACTTT. It yields the protein CASSVRRDGSPLHF. The whole variable domain, remainder taken from reference TRBV28 and TRBJ1-6, is DVKVTQSSRYLVKRTGEKVFLECVQDMDHENMFWYRQDPGLGLRLIYFSYDVKMKEKGDIPEGYSVSREKKERFSLILESASTNQTSMYLCASSVRRDGSPLHFGNGTRLTVT.

This clonotype was seen more than once but under ten times. The chain carries TRBV6-2 or TRBV6-3 and TRBJ2-3; 10 nucleotides line up with TRBD2. Losses at the gene ends were 0 bases for V and 2 bases for J; bases not matched to a gene: 11. The CDR3 spans 19 residues. Germline assignment: CDR1 MNHEY and CDR2 SVGEGT. The CDR3 loop is CASSYSTAGGSPYTDTQYF. The CDR3 nucleotides read TGTGCCAGCAGTTACTCGACAGCGGGAGGGTCACCCTACACAGATACGCAGTATTTT.

V is TRBV28 and J is TRBJ2-6; D unresolved. CDR3 length: 15 amino acids. Per germline, CDR1 MDHEN and CDR2 SYDVKM. The V gene lost 4 bases and the J gene lost 2 bases, with 9 bases spanning the gap. CDR3 protein: CASSSREPGANVLTF. The CDR3 DNA sequence: TGTGCCAGCAGTTCACGAGAACCTGGGGCCAACGTCCTGACTTTC.

This clonotype was seen a single time. The chain combines TRBV4-3 with TRBJ1-5; no clear D gene. V was trimmed by 0 bases and J by 4 bases, leaving 10 bases between them. The germline V gene encodes CDR1 LGHNA and CDR2 YSLEER. The CDR3 consists of 15 residues. The CDR3 sequence: CASSQDNGVNQPQHF. CDR3 bases: TGCGCCAGCAGCCAAGATAATGGCGTGAATCAGCCCCAGCATTTT.

This clonotype has more than one count but fewer than ten. The J gene is TRBJ2-1, the V gene TRBV29-1, with TRBD2 matching 11 bases. The CDR3 has 14 amino acids. The germline V gene has CDR1 SQVTM and CDR2 ANQGSEA. After removal of 2 bases from V and 3 bases from J, the junction contained 0 bases not matched to a gene. The CDR3 sequence is CSVELAGGYNEQFF. The CDR3, as DNA: TGCAGCGTTGAACTAGCGGGGGGCTACAATGAGCAGTTCTTC.

This chain uses TRBV10-3 with TRBJ2-3, with TRBD2 matching 9 bases. V trimming: 4 bases; J trimming: 2 bases; junction bases outside the gene matches: 4. The CDR3 runs 15 residues. Germline CDR1 ENHRY, CDR2 SYGVKD. As DNA, the CDR3 is TGTGCCATCAGTGTTCTAGCGGGGTCCACAGATACGCAGTATTTT. Amino acids: CAISVLAGSTDTQYF.

V usage is TRBV12-3 or TRBV12-4 and J usage is TRBJ1-2, with TRBD1 matching over 10 bases. This CDR3 is 14 amino acids long. V shed 6 bases and J 3 bases; nucleotides not matched to a gene: 4. CDR3 nucleotides: TGTGCCAGCAGAACCGGGACAGGGGACTATGGCTACACCTTC. Amino acid sequence: CASRTGTGDYGYTF.

This clonotype has more than one count but fewer than ten. The J gene is TRBJ1-4, the V gene TRBV27; D is unresolved. Per the germline V gene, CDR1 is MNHEY and CDR2 is SMNVEV (reference sequence). Trimming shortened V by 7 bases and J by 2 bases, and 11 bases separated the two germline ends. The CDR3 has 14 residues. The CDR3 reads CASTKAGTNEKLFF. The CDR3, as DNA: TGTGCCAGCACCAAGGCCGGTACTAATGAAAAACTGTTTTTT.

This clonotype has only a few counts. The V gene is TRBV2, the J gene TRBJ2-3, with 8 bases lining up with TRBD2. Germline CDR1 and CDR2: SNHLY and FYNNEI. The trim removed 4 bases at V and 2 bases at J, leaving 5 bases unmatched. The CDR3 is 15 residues long. The CDR3 coding sequence is TGTGCCAGCAGTGTATCGGGAGGGCCCACAGATACGCAGTATTTT. It encodes CASSVSGGPTDTQYF.

V and J are TRBV20-1 and TRBJ1-2; 7 bases line up with TRBD1. CDR1 DFQATT and CDR2 SNEGSKA come from the germline V gene (reference sequence). J was trimmed by 5 bases and V by 3 bases; bases with no gene match: 9. The CDR3 runs 14 residues. CDR3 sequence: CSASEGAGWYGYTF. In DNA form, the CDR3 reads TGCAGTGCTAGCGAGGGGGCAGGGTGGTATGGCTACACCTTC.

The J gene is TRBJ2-1, the V gene TRBV5-1; TRBD2 might be the D (6 bases). The CDR3 sequence is 15 residues long. Germline-derived CDR1 and CDR2 are SGHRS and YFSETQ. V was shortened by 4 bases and J by 5 bases, with 16 bases between the two germline ends. The CDR3 coding sequence is TGCGCCAGCAGCCCCCTAGCGCCCGAAGACAATGAGCAGTTCTTC. This translates into CASSPLAPEDNEQFF. The full variable domain, completed using reference TRBV5-1 and TRBJ2-1, is KAGVTQTPRYLIKTRGQQVTLSCSPISGHRSVSWYQQTPGQGLQFLFEYFSETQRNKGNFPGRFSGRQFSNSRSEMNVSTLELGDSALYLCASSPLAPEDNEQFFGPGTRLTVL.

V gene TRBV4-3 combines with J gene TRBJ1-5; 7 bases line up with TRBD1. The CDR3 is 14 residues long. Trimming took 0 bases from V and 5 from J; bases not matched to a gene: 1. In germline, CDR1 is LGHNA, CDR2 YSLEER. In DNA form, the CDR3 reads TGCGCCAGCAGCCAAGACGGGACAGATCAGCCCCAGCATTTT. Its protein product is CASSQDGTDQPQHF.

This clonotype appeared once. Being one base from a much bigger clone, this may be a read error. The rearrangement uses TRBV29-1 and TRBJ2-5; D is unclear. The CDR3 is made up of 12 amino acids. The germline V gene encodes CDR1 SQVTM and CDR2 ANQGSEA. The CDR3 loop is CRVGWNQETQYF. DNA for the CDR3: TGCCGCGTTGGGTGGAACCAAGAGACCCAGTACTTC.

This chain joins TRBV27 and TRBJ2-4; TRBD2 might be the D (5 bases). Trimming removed 5 bases from V and 1 base from J, with 15 bases in between. The CDR3 length is 16 residues. Germline V gene sequence: CDR1 MNHEY, CDR2 SMNVEV (reference sequence). The CDR3 DNA reads TGTGCCAGCAGTCCCAGTAGTGGGGAGGCCAAAAACATTCAGTACTTC. Translation: CASSPSSGEAKNIQYF.